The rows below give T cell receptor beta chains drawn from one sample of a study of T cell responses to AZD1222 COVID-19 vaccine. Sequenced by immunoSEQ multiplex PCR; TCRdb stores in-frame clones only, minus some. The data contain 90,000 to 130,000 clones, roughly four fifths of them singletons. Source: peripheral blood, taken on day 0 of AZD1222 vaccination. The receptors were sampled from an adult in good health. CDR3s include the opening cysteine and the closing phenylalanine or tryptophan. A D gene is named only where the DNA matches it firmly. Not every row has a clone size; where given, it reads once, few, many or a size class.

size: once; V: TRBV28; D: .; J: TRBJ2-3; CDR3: CASSLSSPRMGTDTQYF; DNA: TGTGCCAGCAGTTTATCCTCGCCCCGGATGGGCACAGATACGCAGTATTTT
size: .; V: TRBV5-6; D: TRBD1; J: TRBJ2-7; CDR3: CASSTTGNPAVYEQYF; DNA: TGTGCCAGCAGCACGACAGGGAACCCCGCGGTCTACGAGCAGTACTTC
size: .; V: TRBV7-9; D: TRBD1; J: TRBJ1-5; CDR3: CASGVGTGYTVLNQPQHF; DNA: TGTGCCTCGGGGGTCGGGACAGGCTACACCGTTCTTAATCAGCCCCAGCATTTT
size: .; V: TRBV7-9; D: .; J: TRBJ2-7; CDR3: CASSPSSPAGESF; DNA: TGTGCCAGCAGCCCATCCTCACCGGCAGGGGAATCCTTC
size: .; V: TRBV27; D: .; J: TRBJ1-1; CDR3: CASSLSSGLKTAFF; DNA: TGTGCCAGCAGTTTATCGTCGGGACTTAAGACGGCTTTCTTT
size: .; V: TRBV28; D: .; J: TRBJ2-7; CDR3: CASIGSYEQYF; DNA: TGTGCCAGCATCGGCTCCTACGAGCAGTACTTC
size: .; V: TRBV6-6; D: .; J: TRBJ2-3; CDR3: CASRSPLHPDTQYF; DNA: TGTGCCAGCAGATCACCGCTCCACCCAGATACGCAGTATTTT
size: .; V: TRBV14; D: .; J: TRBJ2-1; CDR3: CASSQDRGKKNNEQFF; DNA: TGTGCCAGCAGCCAAGACAGGGGTAAGAAGAACAATGAGCAGTTCTTC
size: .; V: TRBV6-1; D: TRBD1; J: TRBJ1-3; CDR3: CASMHNGQGGNTIYF; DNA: TGTGCCAGCATGCATAACGGACAGGGAGGAAACACCATATATTTT
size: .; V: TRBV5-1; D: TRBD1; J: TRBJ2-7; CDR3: CASSLSSGQGREQYF; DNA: TGCGCCAGCAGCTTGAGTTCGGGACAGGGGCGCGAGCAGTACTTC
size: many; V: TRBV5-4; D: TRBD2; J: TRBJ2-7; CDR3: CASSESSGGYEQYF; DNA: TGTGCCAGCAGCGAGTCTAGCGGGGGCTACGAGCAGTACTTC
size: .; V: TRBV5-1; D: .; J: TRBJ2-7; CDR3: CASSPPQTGSYEQYF; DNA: TGCGCCAGCAGCCCCCCCCAGACAGGTTCCTACGAGCAGTACTTC
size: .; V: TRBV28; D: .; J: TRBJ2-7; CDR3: CASNNPTSRDEQYF; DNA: TGTGCCAGCAATAACCCAACTAGTCGCGACGAGCAGTACTTC
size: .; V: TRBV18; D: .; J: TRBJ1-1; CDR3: CASSPGMNTEAFF; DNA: TGTGCCAGCTCACCAGGGATGAACACTGAAGCTTTCTTT
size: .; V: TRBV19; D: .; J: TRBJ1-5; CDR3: CASSIEGGVWQPQHF; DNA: TGTGCCAGTAGTATAGAGGGGGGGGTCTGGCAGCCCCAGCATTTT
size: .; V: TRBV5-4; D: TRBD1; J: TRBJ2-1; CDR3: CASSLGQGSYNEQFF; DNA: TGTGCCAGCAGCTTAGGACAGGGCTCCTACAATGAGCAGTTCTTC
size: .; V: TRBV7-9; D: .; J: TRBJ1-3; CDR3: CALAPPGLAGNTIYF; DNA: TGTGCCCTTGCCCCTCCGGGTCTTGCTGGAAACACCATATATTTT
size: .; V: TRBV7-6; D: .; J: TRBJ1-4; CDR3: CASSLEDRMNEKLFF; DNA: TGTGCCAGCAGCTTAGAGGACAGAATGAATGAAAAACTGTTTTTT
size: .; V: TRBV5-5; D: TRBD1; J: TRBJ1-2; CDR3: CASSFEGQGGNGYTF; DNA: TGTGCCAGCAGCTTCGAAGGACAGGGGGGGAATGGCTACACCTTC
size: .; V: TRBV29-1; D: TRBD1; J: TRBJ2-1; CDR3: CSVTGTGLSSYNEQFF; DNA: TGCAGCGTAACCGGGACAGGGCTCTCCTCCTACAATGAGCAGTTCTTC
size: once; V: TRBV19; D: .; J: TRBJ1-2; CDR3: CASRGPVELYGYTF; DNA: TGTGCCAGTAGGGGCCCGGTAGAACTATATGGCTACACCTTC
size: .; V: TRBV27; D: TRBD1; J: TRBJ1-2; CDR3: CASSAGQGGYGYTF; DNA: TGTGCCAGCAGTGCCGGACAGGGGGGCTATGGCTACACCTTC
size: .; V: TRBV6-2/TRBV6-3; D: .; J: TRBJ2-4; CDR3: CASSTPDRLAKNIQYF; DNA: TGTGCCAGCAGTACTCCGGACAGATTAGCCAAAAACATTCAGTACTTC
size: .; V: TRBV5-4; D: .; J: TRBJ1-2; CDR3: CASSEGRQSFYGYTF; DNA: TGTGCCAGCAGCGAGGGCAGACAGAGTTTCTATGGCTACACCTTC
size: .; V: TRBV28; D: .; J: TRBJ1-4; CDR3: CASSGSNEKLFF; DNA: TGTGCCAGCTCGGGGTCTAATGAAAAACTGTTTTTT
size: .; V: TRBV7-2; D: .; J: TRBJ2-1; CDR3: CASSLVGPYNEQFF; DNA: TGTGCCAGCAGCTTAGTGGGTCCCTACAATGAGCAGTTCTTC
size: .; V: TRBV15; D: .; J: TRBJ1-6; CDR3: CASHREYNSPLHF; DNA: TGTGCCTCCCACAGGGAATACAATTCACCCCTCCACTTT
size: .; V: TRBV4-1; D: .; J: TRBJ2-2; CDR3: CASSQNPVTNTGELFF; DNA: TGCGCCAGCAGCCAGAACCCGGTTACGAACACCGGGGAGCTGTTTTTT
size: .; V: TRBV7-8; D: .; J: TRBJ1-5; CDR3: CASSLVQGQPQHF; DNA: TGTGCCAGCAGCTTAGTTCAGGGTCAGCCCCAGCATTTT
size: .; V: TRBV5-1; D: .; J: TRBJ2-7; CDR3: CASSFQGEYEQYF; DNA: TGCGCCAGCAGCTTCCAGGGAGAATACGAGCAGTACTTC
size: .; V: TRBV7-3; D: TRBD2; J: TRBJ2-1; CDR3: CASSFLTGTSGSSYNEQFF; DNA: TGTGCCAGCAGCTTCCTTACCGGGACTAGCGGGAGTTCCTACAATGAGCAGTTCTTC
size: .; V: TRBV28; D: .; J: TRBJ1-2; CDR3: CASSSPGVGYTF; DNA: TGTGCCAGCAGTTCCCCAGGGGTCGGCTACACCTTC
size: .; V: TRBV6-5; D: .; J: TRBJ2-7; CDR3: CASRRTRYSEQYF; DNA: TGTGCCAGCAGACGCACACGGTACTCCGAGCAGTACTTC
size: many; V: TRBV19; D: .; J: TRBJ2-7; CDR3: CASSPSQGPLNEQYF; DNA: TGTGCCAGTAGTCCCTCACAGGGTCCGTTAAACGAGCAGTACTTC
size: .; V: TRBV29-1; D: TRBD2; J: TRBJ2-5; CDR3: CSVLGGGETQYF; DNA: TGCAGCGTCCTCGGCGGGGGGGAGACCCAGTACTTC
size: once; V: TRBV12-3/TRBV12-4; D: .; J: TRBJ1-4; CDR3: CASSLGLNEKLFF; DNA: TGTGCCAGCAGTTTAGGGCTTAATGAAAAACTGTTTTTT
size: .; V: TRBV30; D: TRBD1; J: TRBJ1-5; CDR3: CAWSGTGDQPQHF; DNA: TGTGCCTGGAGTGGGACAGGGGACCAGCCCCAGCATTTT
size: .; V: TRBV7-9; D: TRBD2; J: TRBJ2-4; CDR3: CASSWTSGRLAKNIQYF; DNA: TGTGCCAGCAGCTGGACTAGCGGGAGGCTAGCCAAAAACATTCAGTACTTC
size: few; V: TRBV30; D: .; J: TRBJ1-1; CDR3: CAWRMETEAFF; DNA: TGTGCCTGGAGAATGGAGACTGAAGCTTTCTTT
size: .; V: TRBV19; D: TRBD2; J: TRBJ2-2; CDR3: CASRGSPSLTSTRLFF; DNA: TGTGCCAGTAGGGGGTCCCCGAGTTTGACTAGCACTCGGCTGTTTTTT